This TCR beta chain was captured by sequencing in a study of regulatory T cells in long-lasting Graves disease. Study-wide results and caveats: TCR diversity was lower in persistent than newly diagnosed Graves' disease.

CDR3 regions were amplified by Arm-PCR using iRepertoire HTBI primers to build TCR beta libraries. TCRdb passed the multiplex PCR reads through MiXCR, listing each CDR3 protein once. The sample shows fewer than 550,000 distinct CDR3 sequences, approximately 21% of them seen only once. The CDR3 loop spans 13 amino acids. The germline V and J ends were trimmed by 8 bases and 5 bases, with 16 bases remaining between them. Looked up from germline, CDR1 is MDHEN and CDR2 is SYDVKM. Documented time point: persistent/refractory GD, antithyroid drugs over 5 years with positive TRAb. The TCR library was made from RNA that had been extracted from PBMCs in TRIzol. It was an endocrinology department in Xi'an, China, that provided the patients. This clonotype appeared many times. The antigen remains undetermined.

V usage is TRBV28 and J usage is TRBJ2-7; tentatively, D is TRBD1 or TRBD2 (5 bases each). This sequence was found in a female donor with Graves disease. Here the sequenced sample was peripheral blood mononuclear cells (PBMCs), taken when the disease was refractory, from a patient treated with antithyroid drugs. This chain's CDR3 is CASGRGGDHEQYF. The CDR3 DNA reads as TGTGCCAGCGGCCGAGGTGGGGACCACGAGCAGTACTTC.